The 14 T cell receptor beta chains listed next were all sequenced from one sample in a study of blood T cell repertoires in COVID-19. The protocol was immunoSEQ multiplex PCR, while the TCRdb copy is restricted to in-frame clones and leaves out a portion. The profile shows some 370,000 clones, less than 90% of them singletons. The sample consisted of PBMCs or T cells enriched from blood (not recorded which). These receptors came from a woman between 50 and 59 years old who had recovered from COVID-19.

This clone was observed a few times. The V gene is TRBV27, the J gene TRBJ1-6; 10 bases fit TRBD1. The CDR3 extends over 21 amino acids. Germline V CDR1 and CDR2: MNHEY, SMNVEV (reference sequence). J lost 0 bases, V lost 2 bases, and 13 bases had no gene match. The CDR3 region is CASSLRRWGTGEGSYNSPLHF. CDR3 coding DNA: TGTGCCAGCAGTTTAAGGCGCTGGGGGACAGGGGAAGGCTCCTATAATTCACCCCTCCACTTT.

The V and J genes are TRBV21-1 and TRBJ2-5; the DNA was not used to check the table's D call, TRBD1. TRBV21-1 counts as a pseudogene. The CDR3 is made up of 19 amino acids. CDR3 sequence: CASSKADKRDRENQETQYF. In DNA form, the CDR3 reads TGTGCCAGCAGCAAAGCCGACAAGAGGGACAGAGAAAACCAAGAGACCCAGTACTTC.

The chain joins TRBV28 to TRBJ2-5, with D possibly TRBD2 on 5 matching bases. Germline CDR1 and CDR2: MDHEN and SYDVKM. V shed 6 bases and J shed 2 bases, with 13 bases lying between them. CDR3 length: 14 amino acids. CDR3 amino acids: CASSLGGLQETQYF. CDR3 sequence (DNA): TGTGCCAGCAGCCTCGGCGGACTTCAAGAGACCCAGTACTTC.

This clone was found a few times. V gene TRBV2 combines with J gene TRBJ2-1; tentative D call: TRBD2 (6 bases). This CDR3 contains 15 residues. Trimming cost V 2 bases and J 0 bases, with 8 bases left between them. Germline CDR1 and CDR2: SNHLY and FYNNEI. Here the CDR3 reads CASSELSGSYNEQFF. CDR3 nucleotide sequence: TGTGCCAGCAGTGAACTTAGCGGCTCCTACAATGAGCAGTTCTTC.

Written as DNA, the CDR3 is TGTGCCTGGAGTGTATCCACAGGGGGCTCTGGAAACACCATATATTTT. Translated: CAWSVSTGGSGNTIYF. This chain uses TRBV30 with TRBJ1-3; 8 bases are shared with TRBD1. The CDR3 runs 16 residues. V was pared by 0 bases and J by 0 bases, with 4 bases of the junction left unmatched. Germline CDR1 and CDR2: GTSNPN and SVGIG (reference sequence).

This clone occurred a few times. This sequence joins TRBV6-6 and TRBJ2-7; 7 nucleotides match TRBD2. V was pared by 6 bases and J by 5 bases, with 10 bases of the junction left unmatched. CDR3 length: 14 amino acids. CDR1 is MNHNY and CDR2 is SVGAGI in the germline V gene (reference sequence). The CDR3 spells CASSQAGIQDEQYF. The CDR3 nucleotides are TGTGCCAGCAGCCAAGCGGGAATCCAGGACGAGCAGTACTTC.

This rearrangement joins TRBV21-1 to TRBJ1-2; the DNA was not used to check the table's D call, TRBD1. TRBV21-1 is designated a pseudogene. The CDR3 consists of 13 residues. CDR3 bases: TGTGCCAGCAGCAAAACAGGGGGCTATGGCTACACCTTC. Encoded protein: CASSKTGGYGYTF.

The chain links TRBV4-3 to TRBJ1-4, with 9 bases identical to TRBD1. The CDR3 has 14 residues. The V and J ends lost 3 bases and 6 bases, in that order; junction bases with no gene match: 2. Per the germline V gene, CDR1 is LGHNA and CDR2 is YSLEER. The CDR3 region has the DNA TGCGCCAGCAGCCACGGACAGGGGTATGAAAAACTGTTTTTT. Protein product: CASSHGQGYEKLFF.

This clone has only a few counts. This chain connects TRBV18 to TRBJ1-1; 7 bases agree with TRBD1. The V segment lost 0 bases and the J segment 6 bases; nucleotides outside the gene matches: 7. Germline V lookup: CDR1 KGHSH, CDR2 LQKENI. The CDR3 has 15 amino acids. CDR3 amino acids: CASSPPGRGSAEAFF. DNA for the CDR3: TGTGCCAGCTCACCACCGGGCAGGGGGTCAGCTGAAGCTTTCTTT.

This clone was counted once. V usage is TRBV5-1 and J usage is TRBJ2-3; D gene ambiguous. The length of the CDR3 is 13 residues. CDR1 and CDR2 (germline): SGHRS, YFSETQ. V lost 4 bases and J 2 bases, leaving 8 bases between the germline ends. The CDR3 DNA follows: TGCGCCAGCAGCCCCTATTCCACAGATACGCAGTATTTT. Its protein is CASSPYSTDTQYF.

This chain uses TRBV20-1 with TRBJ1-2; D possibly corresponds to TRBD1 (5 bases). The CDR3 loop spans 14 amino acids. V gave up 3 bases and J gave up 6 bases, with 17 bases separating them. In germline, CDR1 is DFQATT, CDR2 SNEGSKA (reference sequence). Written as DNA, the CDR3 is TGCAGTGCTAGTGGCGGGATAGTGGGGGATGGCTACACCTTC. This encodes CSASGGIVGDGYTF.

This clone was seen only once. This sequence joins TRBV25-1 and TRBJ2-3; D unclear. The CDR3 consists of 13 residues. The germline V gene has CDR1 MGHDK and CDR2 SYGVNS. V lost 5 bases and J 1 base, leaving 7 bases between the germline ends. In DNA form, the CDR3 reads TGTGCCAGCAGTCTCCCCGGCACAGATACGCAGTATTTT. Translating it yields CASSLPGTDTQYF.

The CDR3 reads CASSPAGGPYEQYF. The CDR3 DNA is TGTGCCAGCAGTCCAGCGGGAGGGCCTTACGAGCAGTACTTC. The chain links TRBV6-6 to TRBJ2-7; 10 nucleotides align to TRBD2. This CDR3 region has 14 residues. Germline assignment: CDR1 MNHNY and CDR2 SVGAGI (reference sequence). Trimming removed 5 bases from V and 4 bases from J; junction bases left unmatched: 5.

V is TRBV6-6 and J is TRBJ1-2; 9 bases line up with TRBD1. V gave up 6 bases and J gave up 8 bases; unmatched junction bases: 7. Germline CDR1 reads MNHNY; CDR2 reads SVGAGI (reference sequence). This CDR3 region has 13 residues. CDR3 DNA: TGTGCCAGCAGGCCACAGGGGGCGGGCGGCTACACCTTC. This encodes CASRPQGAGGYTF.